Below are 30 T cell receptor beta chains sequenced from a single sample in a study of shared clonotypes between healthy human individuals. TCRdb's table, derived via immunoSEQ multiplex PCR, lists solely in-frame clones and lacks some. Here the sample spans just over 2,000,000 clones, 90% to 95% being singletons. The sequenced sample was naive CD4+ T cells sorted from blood. Subset denoted: CD45RA+ positively selected. These receptors came from a man between 18 and 29 years old in good health.

The gene calls are TRBV25-1 and TRBJ1-4; D is possibly TRBD1 (5 bases). CDR3 length: 16 residues. Trimming pared 1 base from V and 7 bases from J, leaving 16 bases between. Germline CDR1 MGHDK, CDR2 SYGVNS. The CDR3 region has the DNA TGTGCCAGCAGTGAATGGATGGGGGGAAAGGGTGAAAAACTGTTTTTT. This translates into CASSEWMGGKGEKLFF.

The chain couples TRBV7-2 to TRBJ1-2; D is unresolved. This CDR3 comprises 14 residues. In germline, CDR1 is SGHTA, CDR2 FQGNSA. V was shortened by 0 bases and J by 4 bases, with 9 bases between the two germline ends. CDR3 sequence reads: CASSLALTIYGYTF. The CDR3, as DNA: TGTGCCAGCAGCTTAGCTCTGACAATCTATGGCTACACCTTC. Full variable domain (rest looked up from reference TRBV7-2 and TRBJ1-2): GAGVSQSPSNKVTEKGKDVELRCDPISGHTALYWYRQSLGQGLEFLIYFQGNSAPDKSGLPSDRFSAERTGGSVSTLTIQRTQQEDSAVYLCASSLALTIYGYTFGSGTRLTVV.

V and J are TRBV5-1 and TRBJ1-6, with TRBD1 matching over 9 bases. V lost 2 bases to trimming and J lost 8 bases; unmatched junction nucleotides: 5. The CDR3 consists of 15 residues. The germline V gene encodes CDR1 SGHRS and CDR2 YFSETQ. The CDR3 coding sequence is TGCGCCAGCAGCTTCACAGGGGGCACCGATTCACCCCTCCACTTT. Translation gives CASSFTGGTDSPLHF.

This rearrangement joins TRBV7-9 to TRBJ1-2; D is unclear. CDR3 length equals 15 residues. V lost 1 base and J 0 bases, leaving 9 bases between the germline ends. The V gene's germline CDR1 is SEHNR and CDR2 FQNEAQ (reference sequence). CDR3 DNA: TGTGCCAGCAGCTTAGGAGGGTCAACTAACTATGGCTACACCTTC. Translated: CASSLGGSTNYGYTF.

This chain links TRBV7-2 with TRBJ1-6; D remains unclear. V dropped 1 base and J dropped 2 bases, with 6 bases sitting between them. The CDR3 extends over 15 amino acids. Germline-derived CDR1 and CDR2 are SGHTA and FQGNSA. The CDR3 bases are TGTGCCAGCAGCTTAGGGGGAACCTATAATTCACCCCTCCACTTT. Translating it yields CASSLGGTYNSPLHF.

The gene calls are TRBV10-3 and TRBJ1-6; D gene uncertain. Germline-derived CDR1 and CDR2 are ENHRY and SYGVKD. The CDR3 extends over 15 amino acids. The V end lost 0 bases, the J end lost 6 bases, and 9 bases lay between the germline ends. The CDR3 region has the DNA TGTGCCATCAGTGAGTCGATCGGAGTTAATTCACCCCTCCACTTT. This codes for CAISESIGVNSPLHF.

The chain couples TRBV5-1 to TRBJ1-6, with 10 bases identical to TRBD1. This CDR3 has 16 residues. The germline V gene encodes CDR1 SGHRS and CDR2 YFSETQ. V lost 1 base and J lost 10; bases outside the gene matches: 8. The chain's CDR3 is CASSLSRDRGFSPLHF. The CDR3 bases are TGCGCCAGCAGCTTGAGCCGGGACAGGGGATTCTCACCCCTCCACTTT.

J is TRBJ2-1 and V is TRBV13; 8 nucleotides align to TRBD2. Trimming took 5 bases from V and 2 from J; bases not matched to a gene: 14. The CDR3 has 18 amino acids. The germline V gene has CDR1 PRHDT and CDR2 FYEKMQ (reference sequence). The CDR3: CASSPRGERGPTYNEQFF. In nucleotides, the CDR3 is TGTGCCAGCAGCCCCCGGGGGGAGCGGGGGCCTACCTACAATGAGCAGTTCTTC.

About this clone: One end of the junction fails to match germline, which may point to a read error. V usage is TRBV29-1 and J usage is TRBJ2-7; no clear D. Germline CDR1 is SQVTM and CDR2 is ANQGSEA. CDR3 size: 12 residues. The CDR3 DNA sequence: TGCAGCGTAGAAGATTTGTCTTACGAGCAGTACTTC. It yields the protein CSVEDLSYEQYF.

The V gene is TRBV5-1, the J gene TRBJ2-7; D might be TRBD1 (6 bases). Germline loops: CDR1 SGHRS, CDR2 YFSETQ. The CDR3 covers 15 residues. The germline V and J ends were trimmed by 4 bases and 5 bases, with 19 bases remaining between them. CDR3 coding DNA: TGCGCCAGCAGCCTCCCCGCACAGGGAAGCGACGAGCAGTACTTC. Its translation: CASSLPAQGSDEQYF.

The chain links TRBV9 to TRBJ2-2, with TRBD2 as a possible D gene (5 bases). Trimming pared 2 bases from V and 2 bases from J, leaving 19 bases between. CDR1 is SGDLS, CDR2 YYNGEE, per germline. This CDR3 is 18 amino acids long. This chain's CDR3 is CASSVSSWRKGNTGELFF. In nucleotides, the CDR3 is TGTGCCAGCAGCGTGTCCAGCTGGAGGAAGGGTAACACCGGGGAGCTGTTTTTT.

This chain connects TRBV20-1 to TRBJ2-7, with D unclear. V was trimmed by 3 bases and J by 5 bases, leaving 8 bases between them. Germline V lookup: CDR1 DFQATT, CDR2 SNEGSKA (reference sequence). CDR3 size: 11 residues. CDR3: CSARIENEQYF. The CDR3 bases are TGCAGTGCTAGGATAGAAAACGAGCAGTACTTC.

CDR3 loop: CASSLGDMNTEAFF. The CDR3 region has the DNA TGCGCCAGCAGCTTGGGCGACATGAACACTGAAGCTTTCTTT. This chain uses TRBV5-1 with TRBJ1-1; no reliable D call. V lost 0 bases to trimming and J lost 0 bases, with 6 bases between them. Germline CDR1 is SGHRS and CDR2 is YFSETQ. The CDR3 extends over 14 amino acids.

This chain joins TRBV27 and TRBJ1-1; D is ambiguous. The V end lost 2 bases, the J end lost 5 bases, and 12 bases lay between the germline ends. The CDR3 contains 14 residues. Germline CDR1 reads MNHEY; CDR2 reads SMNVEV (reference sequence). As DNA, the CDR3 is TGTGCCAGCAGTTTAGGTCAGATGAGAACTGAAGCTTTCTTT. Its protein product is CASSLGQMRTEAFF.

This clone was seen just once. This chain links TRBV6-1 with TRBJ1-1; D gene ambiguous. This CDR3 is 14 amino acids long. The germline gives CDR1 MNHNS, CDR2 SASEGT. V dropped 3 bases and J dropped 0 bases, with 8 bases sitting between them. The CDR3 coding sequence is TGTGCCAGCAGTGATCAGCCCCTGAACACTGAAGCTTTCTTT. Protein: CASSDQPLNTEAFF.

As for this clone: This may be a read error, as it is one base from a much larger clone. The CDR3 does not end in the conserved phenylalanine or tryptophan, so this is likely a read error. The gene calls are TRBV14 and TRBJ1-1; D perhaps matches TRBD1 (5 bases). The CDR3 sequence is 13 residues long. V was trimmed by 1 base and J by 7 bases, leaving 10 bases between them. Germline V gene lookup returns CDR1 SGHDN and CDR2 FVKESK. CDR3 bases: TGTGCCAGCAGCCAAGTGACAGCGGGTGAAGCTTTCTCT. Protein product: CASSQVTAGEAFS.

This chain joins TRBV29-1 and TRBJ1-4, with a tentative D call TRBD1 (5 bases). The V end lost 2 bases, the J end lost 8 bases, and 12 bases lay between the germline ends. Germline lookup yields CDR1 SQVTM and CDR2 ANQGSEA. This CDR3 has 13 residues. The CDR3 DNA sequence: TGCAGCGTTGAAACGGGGCAGGCCGAAAAACTGTTTTTT. This gives the protein CSVETGQAEKLFF.

The V gene is TRBV15, the J gene TRBJ1-4; 7 bases are shared with TRBD1. In germline, CDR1 is LNHNV, CDR2 YYDKDF (reference sequence). There are 15 residues in the CDR3. The J segment lost 4 bases and the V segment lost 2 bases, leaving 4 bases of the junction unmatched. Here the CDR3 reads CATSRRQGVNEKLFF. DNA of the CDR3: TGTGCCACCAGCAGAAGACAGGGAGTTAATGAAAAACTGTTTTTT.

The chain combines TRBV29-1 with TRBJ2-7, with 10 bases that match TRBD1. The CDR3 covers 14 residues. CDR1 is SQVTM, CDR2 ANQGSEA, per germline. The junction had 7 bases not matched to a gene; V was cut back by 6 bases and J by 2 bases. CDR3 sequence reads: CSVARDRGPYEQYF. Here the CDR3 DNA reads TGCAGCGTGGCACGGGACAGGGGTCCCTACGAGCAGTACTTC.

The genes are TRBV5-1 and TRBJ2-2, with TRBD1 matching over 7 bases. Germline V gene lookup returns CDR1 SGHRS and CDR2 YFSETQ. CDR3 length equals 14 residues. Trimming at V came to 0 bases and at J to 7 bases, leaving 3 bases not matched to a gene. For the CDR3, the DNA is TGCGCCAGCAGCTTGGGGACAGGATACGGGGAGCTGTTTTTT. It specifies CASSLGTGYGELFF.

Note on this clone: This may be a read error: a much more frequent sequence differs by one nucleotide. The chain uses TRBV5-8 and TRBJ2-5; D is unresolved. The DNA end favors TRBJ2-7, so the J call may be wrong. The germline V gene has CDR1 SGHTS and CDR2 YDEGEE. The CDR3 runs to 15 residues. CDR3 sequence: CASSLDPGSFYEQYF. As DNA, the CDR3 is TGTGCCAGCAGCTTGGATCCTGGCAGCTTCTACGAGCAGTACTTC.

This clone was counted once. The chain combines TRBV6-4 with TRBJ2-4; D gene ambiguous. Trimming stripped 7 bases from V and 15 bases from J, with 16 bases between. This CDR3 is built from 11 residues. Germline lookup yields CDR1 MRHNA and CDR2 SNTAGT. CDR3 residues: CASKVGFSLYF. The DNA of the CDR3 is TGTGCCAGCAAGGTAGGTTTTTCGTTGTACTTC.

The V gene is TRBV10-3, the J gene TRBJ2-7; perhaps TRBD1 as D (6 bases). The germline gives CDR1 ENHRY, CDR2 SYGVKD. The CDR3 totals 15 residues. Trimming cost V 7 bases and J 0 bases, with 16 bases left between them. Here the CDR3 reads CAIKKNRESSYEQYF. The CDR3 DNA reads as TGTGCCATCAAAAAGAACAGGGAGTCCTCCTACGAGCAGTACTTC.

V gene TRBV4-1 combines with J gene TRBJ2-3, with TRBD1 identical over 8 bases. Trimming at V came to 2 bases and at J to 2 bases, leaving 6 bases not matched to a gene. CDR3 length: 16 amino acids. From germline, CDR1 is MGHRA and CDR2 YSYEKL. The CDR3 region is CASSQPGQADTDTQYF. As DNA, the CDR3 is TGCGCCAGCAGCCAACCGGGACAGGCTGACACAGATACGCAGTATTTT.

This chain joins TRBV15 and TRBJ1-3; 8 bases agree with TRBD1. The CDR3 consists of 17 residues. The V and J ends lost 0 bases and 4 bases, in that order; junction bases with no gene match: 8. Germline V lookup: CDR1 LNHNV, CDR2 YYDKDF (reference sequence). The DNA for the CDR3 is TGTGCCACCAGCAGAGATCGGGCAGGGGGCGACGGAAACACCATATATTTT. Residues: CATSRDRAGGDGNTIYF.

Written as DNA, the CDR3 is TGTGCCAGCAGCTATGGGAGGGGGGGCCCCTACAATGAGCAGTTCTTC. As protein: CASSYGRGGPYNEQFF. The chain is built from TRBV11-2 and TRBJ2-1; D is perhaps TRBD2 (7 bases). Germline V gene data show CDR1 as SGHAT and CDR2 as FQNNGV. The V end lost 4 bases, the J end lost 2 bases, and 15 bases lay between the germline ends. This CDR3 comprises 16 residues.

The V call is TRBV4-1, the J call TRBJ2-3; 8 positions match TRBD2. This CDR3 contains 18 residues. V shed 6 bases, J shed 1 base, and the junction held 15 bases outside the gene matches. The germline gives CDR1 MGHRA, CDR2 YSYEKL. CDR3 in DNA: TGCGCCAGCAGTCGACGGGAGGCGCGGGGGGTTGGCACAGATACGCAGTATTTT. It yields the protein CASSRREARGVGTDTQYF.

In its sample, this clone was seen once. The CDR3 is CASSPPGRQKETQYF. The CDR3 coding sequence is TGTGCCAGCTCACCACCCGGGAGACAGAAAGAGACCCAGTACTTC. The chain recombines TRBV18 with TRBJ2-5; TRBD2 is a possible D gene (6 bases). The CDR3 extends over 15 amino acids. Germline V CDR1 and CDR2: KGHSH, LQKENI. V lost 0 bases and J 3 bases, leaving 11 bases between the germline ends.

The chain couples TRBV4-2 to TRBJ1-6; tentatively, D is TRBD1 (5 bases). The germline gives CDR1 LGHNA, CDR2 YNFKEQ. Trimming left V 0 bases short and J 2 bases short, with 8 bases between. This CDR3 comprises 16 residues. CDR3 in DNA: TGTGCCAGCAGCCAAGAGGGGACTGCCTATAATTCACCCCTCCACTTT. Amino acids: CASSQEGTAYNSPLHF.

V gene TRBV18 combines with J gene TRBJ2-7, with D possibly being TRBD2 (7 bases). Trimming took off 4 bases at V and 9 bases at J, with 13 bases between the two ends. Germline V lookup: CDR1 KGHSH, CDR2 LQKENI. The CDR3 has 12 amino acids. CDR3 DNA sequence: TGTGCCAGCTCACTACAAGGGGGGGTGCAGTACTTC. Translation: CASSLQGGVQYF.